The 15 T cell receptor beta chains below come from one sample, sequenced in a study of long-term antiretroviral therapy in people with HIV. Researchers report immunoSEQ v3.0 was run at survey level. The repertoire was sequenced with immunoSEQ multiplex PCR; TCRdb's copy has only in-frame clones and lacks some. The sample lists around 26,000 clones; roughly 84% were seen once. The source material was unsorted PBMCs, sampled 4.2 to 4.5 years after starting antiretroviral therapy. These receptors were obtained from a man aged 30 to 45 with HIV.

The chain is built from TRBV29-1 and TRBJ1-4; the D is unclear. Between the trimmed V and J ends, which lost 4 bases and 4 bases, there was a span of 10 bases. Germline V gene data show CDR1 as SQVTM and CDR2 as ANQGSEA. The CDR3 is 13 residues long. CDR3 sequence reads: CSVGSGFNEKLFF. CDR3 nucleotide sequence: TGCAGCGTTGGATCTGGATTTAATGAAAAACTGTTTTTT.

The J gene is TRBJ1-5, the V gene TRBV5-5; no reliable D call. The V gene's germline CDR1 is SGHKS and CDR2 YYEKEE (reference sequence). This CDR3 is 14 amino acids long. V was cut by 2 bases and J by 5 bases, with 11 bases left in between. CDR3 in amino acids: CASSFQGGDQPQHF. CDR3 sequence (DNA): TGTGCCAGCAGCTTTCAAGGTGGGGATCAGCCCCAGCATTTT.

The rearrangement links TRBV2 to TRBJ2-3; TRBD2 matches 7 bases. CDR1 is SNHLY, CDR2 FYNNEI, per germline. The CDR3 is made up of 14 amino acids. The J segment lost 5 bases and the V segment lost 7 bases, leaving 9 bases of the junction unmatched. CDR3 loop: CASTPAGVGDTQYF. As DNA, the CDR3 is TGTGCCAGCACCCCTGCGGGAGTAGGAGATACGCAGTATTTT.

The genes are TRBV5-1 and TRBJ2-7, with 7 positions matching TRBD1. The CDR3 covers 14 residues. Germline values: CDR1 SGHRS, CDR2 YFSETQ. With 4 bases clipped from V and 0 bases from J, the junction kept 4 bases outside the gene matches. In DNA, the CDR3 is TGCGCCAGCAGCCGGGACAGAAGCTCCTACGAGCAGTACTTC. Amino acid sequence: CASSRDRSSYEQYF.

CDR3 sequence (DNA): TGTGCCAGCAGCTGGGCCGCAGCCCCTTGGTATGAAAAACTGTTTTTT. It yields the protein CASSWAAAPWYEKLFF. This sequence joins TRBV28 and TRBJ1-4; D ambiguous. This CDR3 is built from 16 residues. Germline V gene sequence: CDR1 MDHEN, CDR2 SYDVKM. The V end was cut by 6 bases, the J end by 6 bases, with 20 bases between.

The chain joins TRBV12-5 to TRBJ2-5; D may be TRBD1 or TRBD2 (5 bases each). CDR1 and CDR2 from the germline V gene are LGHNT and FRNRAP. There are 14 residues in the CDR3. V was trimmed by 6 bases and J by 2 bases, leaving 13 bases between them. CDR3 DNA: TGTGCTAGTGGGATGGGACGGATGCAAGAGACCCAGTACTTC. Encoded protein: CASGMGRMQETQYF.

This clone was counted between two and nine times. V is TRBV6-4 and J is TRBJ2-3, with 15 bases fitting TRBD2. V shed 2 bases, J shed 5 bases, and the junction held 5 bases outside the gene matches. This CDR3 has 17 residues. The germline gives CDR1 MRHNA, CDR2 SNTAGT. CDR3 region: CASSDGLAGGPRDTQYF. Here the CDR3 DNA reads TGTGCCAGCAGTGACGGACTAGCGGGGGGGCCGAGAGATACGCAGTATTTT.

V gene TRBV10-3 combines with J gene TRBJ2-2, with TRBD2 matching 7 bases. From germline, CDR1 is ENHRY and CDR2 SYGVKD. With 8 bases clipped from V and 2 bases from J, the junction kept 11 bases outside the gene matches. CDR3 size: 16 residues. In DNA form, the CDR3 reads TGTGCCATCGGCGGGAGTTACAAATCTAACACCGGGGAGCTGTTTTTT. This encodes CAIGGSYKSNTGELFF.

This chain links TRBV29-1 with TRBJ2-7, with D perhaps being TRBD1 or TRBD2 (5 bases each). The CDR3 extends over 14 amino acids. Germline values: CDR1 SQVTM, CDR2 ANQGSEA. With 7 bases removed from V and 2 bases from J, the gap between germline ends came to 18 bases. In DNA, the CDR3 is TGCAGCGGCCGGGACGGCGTTTCTCCCTACGAGCAGTACTTC. It specifies CSGRDGVSPYEQYF.

The J gene is TRBJ2-3, the V gene TRBV7-9, with 7 bases matching TRBD2. V trimming: 4 bases; J trimming: 5 bases; junction bases outside the gene matches: 9. This CDR3 region has 15 residues. The germline CDR1 and CDR2 sequences are SEHNR and FQNEAQ (reference sequence). The chain's CDR3 is CASSSLAGVGDTQYF. The CDR3 DNA reads TGTGCCAGCAGCTCCTTGGCGGGAGTGGGAGATACGCAGTATTTT.

V usage is TRBV2 and J usage is TRBJ1-5, with D unclear. Germline lookup yields CDR1 SNHLY and CDR2 FYNNEI. The V gene lost 4 bases and the J gene lost 4 bases, with 8 bases spanning the gap. The CDR3 runs to 13 residues. CDR3 in amino acids: CASSVSLNQPQHF. The CDR3 DNA is TGTGCCAGCAGTGTCTCTCTAAATCAGCCCCAGCATTTT.

CDR3 loop: CASSSMGQPQGKPQHF. DNA for the CDR3: TGTGCCAGCAGCTCAATGGGACAGCCACAAGGGAAGCCCCAGCATTTT. This rearrangement joins TRBV7-8 to TRBJ1-5, with 7 bases aligning to TRBD1. Losses at the gene ends were 4 bases for V and 8 bases for J; bases not matched to a gene: 14. CDR1 and CDR2 from the germline V gene are SGHVS and FQNEAQ. There are 16 residues in the CDR3.

The chain couples TRBV25-1 to TRBJ2-7, with D perhaps TRBD2 (5 bases). CDR3 length: 11 amino acids. The germline V and J ends were trimmed by 4 bases and 4 bases, with 5 bases remaining between them. Germline lookup yields CDR1 MGHDK and CDR2 SYGVNS. CDR3 loop: CASSAGYEQYF. CDR3 coding DNA: TGTGCCAGCAGTGCGGGGTACGAGCAGTACTTC.

The chain uses TRBV9 and TRBJ2-4; perhaps TRBD1 as D (5 bases). The CDR3 loop spans 18 amino acids. The V and J ends lost 2 bases and 0 bases respectively, with 18 bases between them. CDR1 and CDR2 (germline): SGDLS, YYNGEE. The CDR3 DNA reads TGTGCCAGCAGCGTGGGATCAGGGATTACTCTAGCCAAAAACATTCAGTACTTC. Translating gives CASSVGSGITLAKNIQYF.

The V and J genes are TRBV4-3 and TRBJ2-1; tentative D call: TRBD2 (6 bases). Trimming left V 0 bases short and J 9 bases short, with 18 bases between. There are 16 residues in the CDR3. CDR1 is LGHNA, CDR2 YSLEER, per germline. The CDR3 nucleotides are TGCGCCAGCAGCCAAGAGGGCGGGACGGGTGGGATTGAGCAGTTCTTC. Translating gives CASSQEGGTGGIEQFF.